This T cell receptor beta chain was sequenced for a study of cytotoxic CD8 clonotypes in ibrutinib-treated CLL. Repertoires were generated with immunoSEQ multiplex PCR, while TCRdb's copy carries only in-frame clones and drops some. The sample includes under 300,000 clones, 65% to 85% of them seen just once. The germline V gene encodes CDR1 MNHEY and CDR2 SMNVEV (reference sequence). The CDR3 runs to 13 residues. Trimming cost V 4 bases and J 4 bases, with 7 bases left between them. V gene TRBV27 combines with J gene TRBJ2-2; TRBD1 might be the D (6 bases). The receptor comes from a human donor with chronic lymphocytic leukemia. The source was PBMCs, collected at disease progression, from a patient treated with ibrutinib. The CDR3 sequence: CASSSQGTGELFF. The CDR3 DNA is TGTGCCAGCAGTTCACAGGGCACCGGGGAGCTGTTTTTT.